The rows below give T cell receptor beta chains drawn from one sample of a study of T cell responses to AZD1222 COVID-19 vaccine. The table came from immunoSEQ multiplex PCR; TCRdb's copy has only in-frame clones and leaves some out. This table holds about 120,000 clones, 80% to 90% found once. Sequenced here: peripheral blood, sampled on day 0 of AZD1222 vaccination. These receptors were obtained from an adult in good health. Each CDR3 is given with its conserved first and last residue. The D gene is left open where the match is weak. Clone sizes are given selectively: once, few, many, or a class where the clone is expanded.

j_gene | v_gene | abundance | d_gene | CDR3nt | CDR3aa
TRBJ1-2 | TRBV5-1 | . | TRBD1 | TGCGCCAGCAGCCGGGGAGGGGGCCGGGGCGGGCCTGGCTACACCTTC | CASSRGGGRGGPGYTF
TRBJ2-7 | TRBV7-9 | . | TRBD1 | TGTGCCAGCAGCTTAGGGGGAGGGACAGGGGCCCACGAGCAGTACTTC | CASSLGGGTGAHEQYF
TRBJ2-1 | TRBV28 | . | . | TGTGCCAGCAGCGGACGCCGGGGCGCAGAGCAGTTCTTC | CASSGRRGAEQFF
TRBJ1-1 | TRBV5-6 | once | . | TGTGCCAGCAGCTTGGGCAGAAAGAACACTGAAGCTTTCTTT | CASSLGRKNTEAFF
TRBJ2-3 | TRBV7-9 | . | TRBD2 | TGTGCCAGCAGGGTTAGCGGGGTTAGCACAGATACGCAGTATTTT | CASRVSGVSTDTQYF
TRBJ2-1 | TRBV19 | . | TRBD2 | TGTGCCAGTACCATCCCCCGAGGACTAGCGGGGGGGGCTTCCAATGAGCAGTTCTTC | CASTIPRGLAGGASNEQFF
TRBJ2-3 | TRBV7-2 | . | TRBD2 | TGTGCCAGCAGCTTAGGCGGGAGGGCCGGGGATACGCAGTATTTT | CASSLGGRAGDTQYF
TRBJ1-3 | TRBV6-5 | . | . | TGTGCCAGCCGGGACGGAGGTTACTCTGGAAACACCATATATTTT | CASRDGGYSGNTIYF
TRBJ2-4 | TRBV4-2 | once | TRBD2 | TGTGCCAGCAGCCAAGATCGGGGACTAGCGGGGAAAAACATTCAGTACTTC | CASSQDRGLAGKNIQYF
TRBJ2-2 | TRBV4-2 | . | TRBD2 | TGTGCCAGCGGGCGGGAGGGCCAGGATGGGGAGCTGTTTTTT | CASGREGQDGELFF
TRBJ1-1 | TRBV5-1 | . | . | TGCGCCAGCAGCTCAAGCGCGAACACTGAAGCTTTCTTT | CASSSSANTEAFF